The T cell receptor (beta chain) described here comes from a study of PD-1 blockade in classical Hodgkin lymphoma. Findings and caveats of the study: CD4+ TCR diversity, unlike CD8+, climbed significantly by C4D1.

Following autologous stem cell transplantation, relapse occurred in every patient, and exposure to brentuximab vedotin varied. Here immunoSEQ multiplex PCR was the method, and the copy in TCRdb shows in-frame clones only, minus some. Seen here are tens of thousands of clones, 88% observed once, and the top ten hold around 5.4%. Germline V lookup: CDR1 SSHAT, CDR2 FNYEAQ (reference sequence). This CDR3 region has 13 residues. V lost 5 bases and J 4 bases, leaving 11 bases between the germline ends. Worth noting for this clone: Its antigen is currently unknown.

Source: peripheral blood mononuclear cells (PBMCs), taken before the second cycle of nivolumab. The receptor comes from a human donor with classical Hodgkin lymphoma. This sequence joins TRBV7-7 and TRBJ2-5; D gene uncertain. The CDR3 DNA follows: TGTGCCAGCAGCCTAAGTAGGATAGAGACCCAGTACTTC. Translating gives CASSLSRIETQYF.